The 5 T cell receptor beta chains listed next were all sequenced from one sample in a study of control samples from healthy donors and cancer patients. Data came from immunoSEQ multiplex PCR; TCRdb stores just in-frame clones and leaves some out. The sample includes some 130,000 clones, 92% of them seen just once. Sample: blood. These receptors came from a woman in her fifties or sixties in good health.

This chain connects TRBV5-1 to TRBJ2-7, with 7 bases aligning to TRBD1. CDR1 SGHRS and CDR2 YFSETQ come from the germline V gene. Losses at the gene ends were 2 bases for V and 0 bases for J; bases not matched to a gene: 8. The CDR3 sequence is 16 residues long. In DNA, the CDR3 is TGCGCCAGCAGCTTCCCCCGGGACAGTGTCTCCTACGAGCAGTACTTC. This codes for CASSFPRDSVSYEQYF.

The chain combines TRBV5-8 with TRBJ1-5, with 9 nucleotides matching TRBD1. V trimming: 4 bases; J trimming: 2 bases; junction bases outside the gene matches: 10. The CDR3 spans 17 residues. Germline-derived CDR1 and CDR2 are SGHTS and YDEGEE. CDR3 DNA: TGTGCCAGCAGCCGGGGACAGGGAAGAGGCGGCAATCAGCCCCAGCATTTT. Residues: CASSRGQGRGGNQPQHF.

The chain uses TRBV6-1 and TRBJ2-2, with D uncertain. Deletions cut 1 base from V and 2 bases from J, with 8 bases between. The CDR3 is 15 residues long. Germline CDR1 reads MNHNS; CDR2 reads SASEGT. The CDR3 reads CASSEGAGNTGELFF. CDR3 nucleotide sequence: TGTGCCAGCAGTGAAGGAGCTGGAAACACCGGGGAGCTGTTTTTT.

The chain carries TRBV6-5 and TRBJ1-4; the match to TRBD1 covers 7 bases. Trimming took 7 bases from V and 2 from J; bases not matched to a gene: 7. Per germline, CDR1 MNHEY and CDR2 SVGAGI. The CDR3 runs 15 residues. This CDR3 reads CASKRQGRTNEKLFF. As DNA, the CDR3 is TGTGCCAGCAAAAGACAGGGCAGGACTAATGAAAAACTGTTTTTT.

On this clone itself: Other DNA sequences in the same sample also yield this CDR3. The gene calls are TRBV19 and TRBJ1-1, with D hard to call. The CDR3 length is 11 residues. The V gene lost 7 bases and the J gene lost 3 bases, with 6 bases spanning the gap. The germline CDR1 and CDR2 sequences are LNHDA and SQIVND (reference sequence). Here the CDR3 reads CASTGYTEAFF. The CDR3 nucleotides are TGTGCCAGTACGGGGTACACTGAAGCTTTCTTT.